These T cell receptor beta chains were read from a single sample in a study of shared clonotypes between healthy human individuals. Here immunoSEQ multiplex PCR was the method, and the copy in TCRdb shows in-frame clones only, minus some. The repertoire holds roughly 2.5 million clones, with around 90% as singletons. The sample comprised naive CD4+ T cells sorted from blood. The receptors stem from a man aged 18 to 35 in good health. CDR3s include the opening cysteine and the closing phenylalanine or tryptophan. A D gene is named only where the DNA matches it firmly. Size values are once, few and many counts, or a class for expanded clones, and some rows have none.

TRBV28,TRBJ1-5,few,.,CATKGGQPQHF,TGTGCCACCAAGGGGGGTCAGCCCCAGCATTTT
TRBV6-1,TRBJ1-2,.,.,CASSPREYGYTF,TGTGCCAGCAGTCCCAGGGAATATGGCTACACCTTC
TRBV28,TRBJ1-2,.,TRBD1,CASSPGTGKYGYTF,TGTGCCAGCAGTCCCGGGACAGGGAAGTATGGCTACACCTTC
TRBV6-6,TRBJ2-2,.,TRBD1,CASSYGTEVGELFF,TGTGCCAGCAGTTACGGGACAGAAGTCGGGGAGCTGTTTTTT
TRBV28,TRBJ2-7,.,TRBD1,CASSQRTGSLYEQYF,TGTGCCAGCAGTCAAAGGACAGGGTCCCTCTACGAGCAGTACTTC
TRBV10-2,TRBJ2-2,.,.,CASSRDATGELFF,TGCGCCAGCAGTCGGGACGCCACCGGGGAGCTGTTTTTT
TRBV11-2,TRBJ2-3,.,.,CASSLDGGGTDTQYF,TGTGCCAGCAGCTTAGACGGGGGCGGGACAGATACGCAGTATTTT
TRBV19,TRBJ1-2,.,.,CASNTGQTLNGYTF,TGTGCCAGTAACACAGGACAGACCCTTAATGGCTACACCTTC
TRBV18,TRBJ1-1,.,.,CASSPSLLGRTPTEAFF,TGTGCCAGCTCACCAAGTCTGCTCGGCCGTACCCCCACTGAAGCTTTCTTT
TRBV6-5,TRBJ1-5,.,.,CASSRGTADNQPQHF,TGTGCCAGCAGTAGAGGGACGGCCGATAATCAGCCCCAGCATTTT
TRBV6-6,TRBJ2-5,.,.,CASSYHRQRTGTQYF,TGTGCCAGCAGCTACCACCGACAGAGAACCGGTACCCAGTACTTC
TRBV2,TRBJ2-7,.,TRBD2,CASIRLAGGYEQYF,TGTGCCAGCATTAGACTAGCGGGAGGGTACGAGCAGTACTTC
TRBV14,TRBJ1-2,.,.,CASSRGFDKGLGGYTF,TGTGCCAGCAGCCGAGGGTTCGACAAGGGTTTAGGAGGCTACACCTTC
TRBV7-6,TRBJ1-1,few,.,CASSFGGNTEAFF,TGTGCCAGCAGCTTTGGGGGGAACACTGAAGCTTTCTTT
TRBV5-6,TRBJ1-6,.,.,CASSLAYKLGANSPLHF,TGTGCCAGCAGCTTGGCCTATAAGCTGGGGGCTAATTCACCCCTCCACTTT
TRBV9,TRBJ1-3,.,TRBD1,CASSVATGTGGAYGNTIYF,TGTGCCAGCAGCGTAGCTACCGGGACAGGGGGCGCGTATGGAAACACCATATATTTT
TRBV6-6,TRBJ2-2,.,.,CASSAGGSAGELFF,TGTGCCAGCAGTGCCGGGGGCAGCGCCGGGGAGCTGTTTTTT
TRBV6-1,TRBJ1-1,.,.,CAISPSGANFGAFF,TGTGCCATCAGCCCCTCGGGTGCCAATTTCGGAGCTTTCTTT
TRBV7-3,TRBJ2-5,.,.,CASSLSGPQETQYF,TGTGCCAGCAGCCTATCCGGGCCTCAAGAGACCCAGTACTTC
TRBV7-6,TRBJ2-7,.,TRBD2,CASKGLAGYEQYF,TGTGCCAGCAAGGGACTAGCGGGCTACGAGCAGTACTTC
TRBV4-1,TRBJ2-3,.,.,CASSQGRGTDTQYF,TGCGCCAGCAGCCAAGGGCGGGGCACAGATACGCAGTATTTT
TRBV2,TRBJ1-3,.,TRBD1,CANKGARDTIYF,TGTGCCAACAAGGGGGCGAGGGACACCATATATTTT
TRBV18,TRBJ1-3,.,.,CASSPSIGPSSGNTIYF,TGTGCCAGCTCACCCAGCATCGGGCCTAGCTCTGGAAACACCATATATTTT
TRBV10-2,TRBJ2-3,.,.,CASSDLPTDTQYF,TGCGCCAGCAGTGACCTACCCACAGATACGCAGTATTTT
TRBV6-1,TRBJ1-4,once,.,CASSELRASTNEKLFF,TGTGCCAGCAGTGAATTGCGGGCGTCAACTAATGAAAAACTGTTTTTT
TRBV6-6,TRBJ1-6,once,.,CASSYSGENNSPLHF,TGTGCCAGCAGTTATTCTGGGGAGAATAATTCACCCCTCCACTTT
TRBV2,TRBJ1-2,.,.,CASSEAHSVYGYTF,TGTGCCAGCAGTGAAGCGCACAGCGTCTATGGCTACACCTTC
TRBV11-2,TRBJ2-5,.,.,CASYDRVPQETQYF,TGTGCCAGCTACGACCGAGTACCCCAAGAGACCCAGTACTTC
TRBV19,TRBJ2-7,.,.,CASTHQGSYEQYF,TGTGCCAGTACCCACCAGGGGTCCTACGAGCAGTACTTC
TRBV2,TRBJ1-1,.,.,CATSTGSTEAFF,TGTGCCACTTCTACAGGGTCGACTGAAGCTTTCTTT
TRBV6-5,TRBJ2-7,once,.,CASSLRGSYSYEQYF,TGTGCCAGCAGTCTTAGGGGCAGCTACTCCTACGAGCAGTACTTC
TRBV19,TRBJ1-1,few,.,CASSILGANTEAFF,TGTGCCAGTAGTATATTAGGGGCGAACACTGAAGCTTTCTTT
TRBV7-9,TRBJ2-5,.,.,CASSYTSGSMGTQYF,TGTGCCAGCAGCTATACTAGTGGGAGTATGGGGACCCAGTACTTC
TRBV2,TRBJ2-4,.,.,CASSVLALAKNIQYF,TGTGCCAGCAGTGTTTTGGCTCTAGCCAAAAACATTCAGTACTTC
TRBV28,TRBJ2-5,.,.,CASTPPGGQETQYF,TGTGCCAGCACTCCCCCCGGGGGCCAAGAGACCCAGTACTTC
TRBV6-1,TRBJ1-5,.,.,CASSDYGYQPQHF,TGTGCCAGCAGTGATTATGGATATCAGCCCCAGCATTTT
TRBV19,TRBJ1-1,.,.,CASSILPGRGAFF,TGTGCCAGTAGTATATTGCCCGGAAGGGGAGCTTTCTTT
TRBV27,TRBJ1-1,.,.,CASSLTGAGTEAFF,TGTGCCAGCAGTTTAACCGGGGCCGGCACTGAAGCTTTCTTT
TRBV10-2,TRBJ2-7,.,TRBD2,CASSGVSGRYEQYF,TGCGCCAGCAGTGGGGTTAGCGGGAGGTACGAGCAGTACTTC
TRBV18,TRBJ2-2,.,.,CASSPGFLNVGELFF,TGTGCCAGCTCACCAGGGTTTCTGAATGTCGGGGAGCTGTTTTTT
TRBV10-3,TRBJ2-7,.,.,CAISSIPREQYF,TGTGCCATCAGCTCAATCCCTCGCGAGCAGTACTTC
TRBV6-5,TRBJ1-5,.,.,CASRQTEGQPQHF,TGTGCCAGCAGGCAGACAGAGGGCCAGCCCCAGCATTTT